These 5 T cell receptor beta chains originate from one sample sequenced in a study of metastatic and nonmetastatic thyroid tumors. TCRdb called clones again from the PCR reads with MiXCR. The repertoire has tens of thousands of clones, 20% of them found once; the top ten carry 3.5% to 5%. Thyroid surgery was preceded by no treatment in any patient. The sample taken for sequencing was blood. These receptors came from a female donor with papillary thyroid cancer or a benign thyroid nodule (not recorded which). Some clones in this sample may be carry-over from other donors' samples.

The chain recombines TRBV6-1 with TRBJ1-5; D perhaps matches TRBD1 (5 bases). The germline V gene encodes CDR1 MNHNS and CDR2 SASEGT. V shed 6 bases and J shed 7 bases, with 10 bases lying between them. This CDR3 has 12 residues. The CDR3 sequence is CASSCGGQPQHF. For the CDR3, the DNA is TGTGCCAGCAGCTGCGGGGGGCAGCCCCAGCATTTT.

A word on this clone: One end of the junction does not line up with germline, which may come from a read error. The rearrangement joins TRBV20-1 to TRBJ2-6; 10 nucleotides match TRBD2. Per germline, CDR1 DFQATT and CDR2 SNEGSKA (reference sequence). The CDR3 length is 16 residues. CDR3 nucleotides: TGCAGCGCCATCGGGACTAGCGAGGCTGGGGCCTACGTCCTGACTTTC. Its protein is CSAIGTSEAGAYVLTF.

The chain carries TRBV20-1 and TRBJ2-7; 7 bases align to TRBD1. CDR3 length equals 14 residues. Germline loops: CDR1 DFQATT, CDR2 SNEGSKA (reference sequence). V gave up 6 bases and J gave up 2 bases; unmatched junction bases: 10. The CDR3 nucleotides read TGCAGTGCCAACCCGGGACAGAACCCCTACGAGCAGTACTTC. The encoded protein is CSANPGQNPYEQYF.

This clone was counted ten times or more. The chain uses TRBV25-1 and TRBJ2-2; 11 bases line up with TRBD2. Per germline, CDR1 MGHDK and CDR2 SYGVNS. This CDR3 spans 20 amino acids. Trimming removed 8 bases from V and 5 bases from J; junction bases left unmatched: 22. The CDR3 region is CASGPRDGYTSGSSTGELFF. The CDR3 DNA reads TGTGCCAGCGGACCTCGGGACGGATACACTAGCGGGAGTAGTACCGGGGAGCTGTTTTTT.

Points on this clone: An end of the junction differs from the germline gene, which may be a read error. V and J are TRBV30 and TRBJ2-7; tentative D call: TRBD2 (6 bases). This CDR3 region has 13 residues. The V gene's germline CDR1 is GTSNPN and CDR2 SVGIG (reference sequence). The chain's CDR3 is CAWSWDCSYDQYF. The CDR3 DNA sequence: TGTGCCTGGAGTTGGGACTGTTCCTACGATCAGTACTTC.